Here is one TCR beta chain with its context. The source of the sample is a study of blood T cell repertoires in COVID-19. Study in general: Researchers got acute and convalescent COVID-19 samples from the United States, Italy and Spain. PBMCs, B-cell-depleted T cells, or T cells provided the cDNA or gDNA that made up the material.

In the study's own analysis: Counts of nucleated cells, estimated from reference gene primer amplification, were obtained. The repertoire was sequenced with immunoSEQ multiplex PCR; TCRdb's copy has only in-frame clones and lacks some. V and J calls and clone size follow that table, whereas D and trimming were derived from the DNA. The sample lists approximately 120,000 clones; over 75% were seen once. Germline V gene lookup returns CDR1 SGHDT and CDR2 YYEEEE. V dropped 0 bases and J dropped 7 bases, with 20 bases sitting between them. The length of the CDR3 is 17 residues. This receptor was obtained from a woman in her 50s with acute or convalescent COVID-19. Sequencing was done on a sample of peripheral blood. The chain recombines TRBV5-6 with TRBJ2-1, with a weak D call TRBD1 (5 bases). In nucleotides, the CDR3 is TGTGCCAGCAGCTTGGGGGCCGGGCCCCTCAGGGATAATGAGCAGTTCTTC. The encoded protein is CASSLGAGPLRDNEQFF.